The T cell receptor (beta chain) described here comes from a study of T cell responses to AZD1222 COVID-19 vaccine. General study points: Most donors were white British and more were female, and clonal diversity was possibly underestimated. The number of AZD1222 recipients seropositive at baseline was only five to seven.

The CDR3 totals 13 residues. Trimming took 6 bases from V and 8 from J, leaving 16 bases between them. In germline, CDR1 is SGHTA, CDR2 FQGNSA. On this clone itself: Its antigen is unknown.

Sequencing was performed with immunoSEQ multiplex PCR; in TCRdb, only in-frame clones are kept and a portion is missing. This table holds 120,000 to 150,000 clones, under 95% found once. The sample was peripheral blood, taken on day 0 of AZD1222 vaccination. The V call is TRBV7-2, the J call TRBJ1-2, with D perhaps matching TRBD1 (6 bases). This TCR derives from an adult in good health. In DNA form, the CDR3 reads TGTGCCAGCAGTCTTAGGGGGGTGGAGGGCTACACCTTC. It encodes CASSLRGVEGYTF.